This T cell receptor (beta chain) appears in the sequencing data of a study of Ad26.COV2.S vaccination and SARS-CoV-2 variants. On this clone itself: This specimen includes other DNA sequences encoding the same CDR3.

The CDR3 totals 13 residues. The V end was cut by 1 base, the J end by 6 bases, with 8 bases between. Germline assignment: CDR1 SGHNT and CDR2 YENEEA. The treatment is: 15 to 20 received Ad26.COV2.S at low or high dose, single or two shots; about five received placebo; per-sample allocation not given. Specimen acquisition occurred on day 63 following the initial vaccine or placebo injection. Libraries were prepared by immunoSEQ multiplex PCR; TCRdb keeps only in-frame clonotypes and omits some of them. Here the sample spans about 440,000 clones, about nine tenths being singletons. This clonotype was sampled from a person aged 18-60 years who received the Ad26.COV2.S COVID-19 vaccine or a placebo. The source was peripheral blood, collected in a trial of Ad26.COV2.S vaccine versus placebo. The V gene is TRBV11-3, the J gene TRBJ2-3; tentative D call: TRBD1 (5 bases). The CDR3: CASSLGQPDTQYF. The CDR3 DNA reads TGTGCCAGCAGCTTAGGACAGCCGGATACGCAGTATTTT.